This record covers a single T cell receptor beta chain. The antigen remains unidentified. Healthy bone marrow donors supplied every sample. The sample originates from a study of cytomegalovirus exposure and HLA in healthy donors. Points from the study as a whole: Researchers reported in a later analysis that a missense DCLRE1C variant was tied to TCR beta V- and J-gene trimming. For presence/absence analyses, sequencing depth was assumed to be roughly uniform across donors. Certain sequence variants were highly shared and formed a cluster, and this cluster was likely a sequencing artifact.

Primers: 60 Vbeta forward and 13 Jbeta reverse. Produced via immunoSEQ multiplex PCR; TCRdb's table is partial and in-frame only. The data hold more than 140,000 clones, with 70% to 85% observed a single time. CDR1 MRHNA and CDR2 SNTAGT come from the germline V gene. The CDR3 loop spans 13 amino acids. V usage is TRBV6-4 and J usage is TRBJ2-5; 7 bases map to TRBD1. The J call is uncertain, as TRBJ2-7 better fits the DNA end. Sequences were obtained from PBMCs. This sequence was found in a woman between 35 and 50 years old in good health and CMV-seronegative. This chain's CDR3 is CASSANRGYEQYF. The DNA of the CDR3 is TGTGCCAGCAGTGCGAACAGGGGTTACGAGCAGTACTTC.